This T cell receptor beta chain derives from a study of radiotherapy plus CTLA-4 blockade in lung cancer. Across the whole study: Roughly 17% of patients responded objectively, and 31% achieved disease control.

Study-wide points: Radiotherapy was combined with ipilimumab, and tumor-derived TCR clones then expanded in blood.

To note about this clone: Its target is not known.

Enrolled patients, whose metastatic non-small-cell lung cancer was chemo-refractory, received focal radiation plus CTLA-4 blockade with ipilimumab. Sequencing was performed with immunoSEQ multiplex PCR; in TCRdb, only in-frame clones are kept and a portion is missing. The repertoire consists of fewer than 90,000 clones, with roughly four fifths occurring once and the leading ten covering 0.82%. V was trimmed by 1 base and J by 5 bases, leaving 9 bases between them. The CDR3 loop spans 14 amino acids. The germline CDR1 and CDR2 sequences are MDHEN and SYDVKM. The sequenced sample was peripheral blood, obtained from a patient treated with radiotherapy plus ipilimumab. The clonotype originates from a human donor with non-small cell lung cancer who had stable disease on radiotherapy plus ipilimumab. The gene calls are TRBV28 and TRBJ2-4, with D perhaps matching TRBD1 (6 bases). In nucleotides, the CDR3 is TGTGCCAGCAGTTTATTGGGGGCCCAAAACATTCAGTACTTC. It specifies CASSLLGAQNIQYF.